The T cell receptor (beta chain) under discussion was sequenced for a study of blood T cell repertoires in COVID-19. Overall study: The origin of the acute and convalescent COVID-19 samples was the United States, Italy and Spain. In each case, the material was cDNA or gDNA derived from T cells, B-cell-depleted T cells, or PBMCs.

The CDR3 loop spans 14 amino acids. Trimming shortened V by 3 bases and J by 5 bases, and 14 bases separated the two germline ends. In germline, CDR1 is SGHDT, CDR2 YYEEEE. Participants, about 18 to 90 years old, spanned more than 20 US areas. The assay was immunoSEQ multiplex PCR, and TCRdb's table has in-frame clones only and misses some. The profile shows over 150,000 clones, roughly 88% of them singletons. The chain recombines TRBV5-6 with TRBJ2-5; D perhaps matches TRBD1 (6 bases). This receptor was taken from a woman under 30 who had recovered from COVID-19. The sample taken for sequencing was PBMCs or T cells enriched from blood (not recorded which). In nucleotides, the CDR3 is TGTGCCAGCAGCTCCCTACAGGGATCGGAGACCCAGTACTTC. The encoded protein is CASSSLQGSETQYF.